Sequencing of this T cell receptor (beta chain) was carried out in a study of early T cells in non-severe SARS-CoV-2 infection. TCRdb reprocessed the 5' RACE reads with MiXCR, giving one entry per CDR3 protein. The sample has about 100,000 distinct CDR3 sequences, around 10% seen once; the top ten hold around 3%. The TCR was taken from an adult who was a healthcare worker with PCR-confirmed SARS-CoV-2 infection or an uninfected control (not recorded which). The sequenced material came from whole blood.

The CDR3 reads CASSSGDGSQSGYTF. CDR3 bases: TGTGCCAGCAGCTCTGGTGACGGGAGCCAAAGTGGCTACACCTTC. V is TRBV7-9 and J is TRBJ1-2; D remains unclear. V lost 4 bases to trimming and J lost 7 bases, with 19 bases between them. Looked up from germline, CDR1 is SEHNR and CDR2 is FQNEAQ (reference sequence). The CDR3 sequence is 15 residues long.